Listed here is a single T cell receptor (beta chain). No antigen is known for it. RNA in amounts of about 0.5 to 1 ug was reverse transcribed with random hexamers. Amplification of TCR beta CDR3 across 54 Vbeta and 13 Jbeta was performed with immunoSEQ multiplex PCR. Via MiXCR, TCRdb re-called the immunoSEQ multiplex PCR reads, giving one row per CDR3 protein. The table records about 140,000 distinct CDR3 sequences, roughly 95% of them present only once. The multiple sclerosis control group comprised treatment-naive patients with stable or active relapsing-remitting disease. The authors negatively isolated CD8+ and CD4+ T cells and FACS-enriched TEMRA cells. The data stem from a study of CD8 T cells in Susac syndrome. Study-wide results and limits: An acknowledgment was made by the study that its TCR sequencing and HLA analysis involved relatively few individuals.

V shed 2 bases, J shed 0 bases, and the junction held 15 bases outside the gene matches. This CDR3 is built from 20 residues. The source of this sequence is a human donor with multiple sclerosis. The V and J genes are TRBV12-3 or TRBV12-4 and TRBJ1-2; 10 nucleotides match TRBD1. Sequenced sample: CD4+ T cells from PBMCs. The CDR3: CASSLTFGTGALGANYGYTF. DNA of the CDR3: TGTGCCAGCAGTTTAACTTTCGGGACAGGGGCATTGGGAGCTAACTATGGCTACACCTTC.